These 25 T cell receptor beta chains were all obtained from the same sample, sequenced in a study of spatial heterogeneity in lung cancer. Time point denoted: sample taken at primary tumor resection. Whole RNA, which was extracted from tumor, nontumor lung tissue or frozen PBMC, was sequenced without any cell sorting. MiXCR was run by TCRdb on the 5' RACE reads, yielding one entry per CDR3 protein. The table has tens of thousands of distinct CDR3 sequences, 5.2% seen once. The sequencing here drew on PBMCs, taken at surgery. The source is a female donor with early-stage non-small cell lung cancer.

This clonotype was seen at least ten times. This chain joins TRBV27 and TRBJ2-5; tentatively, D is TRBD2 (5 bases). This CDR3 spans 13 amino acids. V dropped 5 bases and J dropped 5 bases, with 12 bases sitting between them. Looked up from germline, CDR1 is MNHEY and CDR2 is SMNVEV (reference sequence). DNA of the CDR3: TGTGCCAGCAGTCGGGCCCCGGGGGAGACCCAGTACTTC. This encodes CASSRAPGETQYF.

Ten or more counts support this clonotype. The genes are TRBV6-2 or TRBV6-3 and TRBJ2-2, with 7 nucleotides matching TRBD2. The CDR3 has 17 residues. V trimming: 6 bases; J trimming: 7 bases; junction bases outside the gene matches: 17. Germline V gene data show CDR1 as MNHEY and CDR2 as SVGEGT. The DNA for the CDR3 is TGTGCCAGCAGCCGGACCCGACCGGGACTAAGCATCGGGGAGCTGTTTTTT. The encoded protein is CASSRTRPGLSIGELFF.

The chain combines TRBV3-1 with TRBJ1-2; D perhaps matches TRBD1 (6 bases). The CDR3 spans 18 residues. V shed 4 bases and J shed 1 base, with 22 bases lying between them. CDR1 is LGHDT, CDR2 YNNKEL, per germline (reference sequence). The CDR3 nucleotides read TGTGCCAGCAGCCCAACCGGAGAAGGGGGGCTTTTTAACTATGGCTACACCTTC. This translates into CASSPTGEGGLFNYGYTF.

This clonotype was counted ten times or more. CDR3 nucleotide sequence: TGTGCCAGCAGCCAAGTCCAGGGGGCGTCCGGGGAGCTGTTTTTT. Protein: CASSQVQGASGELFF. This chain joins TRBV3-1 and TRBJ2-2; 8 bases map to TRBD1. Germline CDR1 reads LGHDT; CDR2 reads YNNKEL (reference sequence). The CDR3 consists of 15 residues. Trimming cost V 1 base and J 6 bases; bases outside gene matches: 4. The full variable domain, completed using reference TRBV3-1 and TRBJ2-2, is DTAVSQTPKYLVTQMGNDKSIKCEQNLGHDTMYWYKQDSKKFLKIMFSYNNKELIINETVPNRFSPKSPDKAHLNLHINSLELGDSAVYFCASSQVQGASGELFFGEGSRLTVL.

This clonotype was counted many times. The chain has TRBV3-1 and TRBJ2-2, with D perhaps matching TRBD2 (6 bases). The V end was cut by 2 bases, the J end by 4 bases, with 20 bases between. The CDR3 length is 18 residues. CDR1 is LGHDT, CDR2 YNNKEL, per germline (reference sequence). As DNA, the CDR3 is TGTGCCAGCAGCCAATATGAGGGTAGGCGGGGATCCACCGGGGAGCTGTTTTTT. It codes for CASSQYEGRRGSTGELFF.

This clonotype was found many times. This sequence joins TRBV3-1 and TRBJ1-1; D ambiguous. Trimming pared 3 bases from V and 3 bases from J, leaving 5 bases between. Germline V CDR1 and CDR2: LGHDT, YNNKEL (reference sequence). CDR3 length: 12 amino acids. CDR3 nucleotide sequence: TGTGCCAGCAGCCACCTGGACACTGAAGCTTTCTTT. Its protein product is CASSHLDTEAFF.

This clonotype was picked up many times. The gene calls are TRBV7-9 and TRBJ2-3; 8 nucleotides agree with TRBD2. Trimming removed 1 base from V and 1 base from J; junction bases left unmatched: 1. Germline-derived CDR1 and CDR2 are SEHNR and FQNEAQ (reference sequence). The CDR3 spans 15 residues. The CDR3 bases are TGTGCCAGCAGCTTAGGTAGCGGGGGCACAGATACGCAGTATTTT. It yields the protein CASSLGSGGTDTQYF.

This clonotype was observed at least ten times. The V call is TRBV5-6, the J call TRBJ1-1; no firm D call. CDR1 and CDR2 from the germline V gene are SGHDT and YYEEEE. There are 13 residues in the CDR3. V lost 3 bases, J lost 2 bases, and 8 bases lay in between. CDR3 in amino acids: CASSWGDNTEAFF. CDR3 DNA: TGTGCCAGCAGCTGGGGTGACAACACTGAAGCTTTCTTT.

This clonotype was counted at least ten times. CDR3 amino acids: CASSYDSGGATDTQYF. DNA for the CDR3: TGTGCCAGCAGTTACGATAGCGGGGGGGCGACAGATACGCAGTATTTT. This sequence joins TRBV6-5 and TRBJ2-3; 11 positions match TRBD2. The V gene end was trimmed by 2 bases and the J gene end by 3 bases; junction bases not matched to a gene: 4. From germline, CDR1 is MNHEY and CDR2 SVGAGI. The CDR3 runs 16 residues.

Ten or more counts support this clonotype. This sequence joins TRBV4-1 and TRBJ2-1; 9 positions agree with TRBD2. CDR1 is MGHRA, CDR2 YSYEKL, per germline. V trimming: 0 bases; J trimming: 1 base; junction bases outside the gene matches: 4. CDR3 size: 17 residues. CDR3 in DNA: TGCGCCAGCAGCCAAGATATCCTAGCGGGATCCTACAATGAGCAGTTCTTC. Residues: CASSQDILAGSYNEQFF.

This clonotype was seen ten or more times. This chain joins TRBV2 and TRBJ2-2; possibly TRBD1 for D (6 bases). Germline V gene sequence: CDR1 SNHLY, CDR2 FYNNEI. Trimming took 6 bases from V and 2 from J, leaving 13 bases between them. The CDR3 is 15 residues long. The CDR3 DNA is TGTGCCAGCAGCTTAGGGGACACCAACACCGGGGAGCTGTTTTTT. This sequence encodes CASSLGDTNTGELFF.

The chain recombines TRBV5-4 with TRBJ2-1; D is unclear. This CDR3 is 13 amino acids long. Trimming removed 0 bases at V and 4 bases at J, with 5 bases between. Per the germline V gene, CDR1 is SGHNT and CDR2 is YYREEE (reference sequence). CDR3 sequence (DNA): TGTGCCAGCAGCTTGGGACAATACAATGAGCAGTTCTTC. It translates to CASSLGQYNEQFF.

This clonotype was observed a few times. The chain employs TRBV30 and TRBJ1-1; D is perhaps TRBD1 (6 bases). V lost 3 bases to trimming and J lost 4 bases, with 15 bases between them. The CDR3 loop spans 14 amino acids. Germline V CDR1 and CDR2: GTSNPN, SVGIG (reference sequence). CDR3 coding DNA: TGTGCCTGGAGGGGTAACAGGGAAGGCACTGAAGCTTTCTTT. This sequence encodes CAWRGNREGTEAFF.

The sample holds many counts of this clonotype. This sequence joins TRBV4-2 and TRBJ2-7; 9 bases align to TRBD2. Germline lookup yields CDR1 LGHNA and CDR2 YNFKEQ. V lost 0 bases to trimming and J lost 3 bases; unmatched junction nucleotides: 3. The CDR3 covers 15 residues. The CDR3 nucleotides read TGTGCCAGCAGCCAAGAAGGGACTAGCAGCTACGAGCAGTACTTC. This gives the protein CASSQEGTSSYEQYF.

About this clonotype itself: This may be a read error, as it is one base from a much larger clone. This sequence joins TRBV5-4 and TRBJ2-3; 12 bases match TRBD2. The CDR3 contains 15 residues. Trimming at V came to 4 bases and at J to 6 bases, leaving 6 bases not matched to a gene. Germline V gene sequence: CDR1 SGHNT, CDR2 YYREEE (reference sequence). In DNA form, the CDR3 reads TGTGCCAGCAGCCCTAGCGGGGGGGCATCGGATACGCAGTATTTT. It yields the protein CASSPSGGASDTQYF.

This clonotype was counted a few times. The chain is built from TRBV29-1 and TRBJ2-7; 7 positions agree with TRBD1. The CDR3 contains 11 residues. CDR1 and CDR2 from the germline V gene are SQVTM and ANQGSEA. The junction had 4 bases not matched to a gene; V was cut back by 6 bases and J by 5 bases. DNA of the CDR3: TGCAGCGTACAAACAGGGGACGAGCAGTACTTC. Protein sequence: CSVQTGDEQYF.

The table lists this clonotype with a few counts. The chain couples TRBV20-1 to TRBJ2-1, with 13 bases lining up with TRBD2. V lost 8 bases, J lost 9 bases, and 10 bases stayed unmatched. This CDR3 contains 14 residues. CDR1 and CDR2 (germline): DFQATT, SNEGSKA (reference sequence). The CDR3 is CSCGSGTSGIEQFF. CDR3 coding DNA: TGCAGTTGTGGATCCGGGACTAGCGGGATTGAGCAGTTCTTC.

This clonotype was counted at least ten times. The chain combines TRBV29-1 with TRBJ1-4; 12 bases fit TRBD1. There are 15 residues in the CDR3. Per the germline V gene, CDR1 is SQVTM and CDR2 is ANQGSEA. With 6 bases clipped from V and 5 bases from J, the junction kept 7 bases outside the gene matches. The CDR3 DNA reads as TGCAGCGTCGCCGGGACAGGGGGCGTCAATGAAAAACTGTTTTTT. This translates into CSVAGTGGVNEKLFF.

This clonotype was counted many times. This chain joins TRBV5-4 and TRBJ2-5; the match to TRBD2 covers 10 bases. V was pared by 0 bases and J by 3 bases, with 5 bases of the junction left unmatched. Germline V CDR1 and CDR2: SGHNT, YYREEE (reference sequence). The CDR3 extends over 16 amino acids. In DNA form, the CDR3 reads TGTGCCAGCAGCTTGGGCACTAGCGGGAAAAAAGAGACCCAGTACTTC. Translated, it gives CASSLGTSGKKETQYF.

This clonotype was counted ten times or more. This chain joins TRBV20-1 and TRBJ1-5, with TRBD1 as a possible D gene (6 bases). The V gene's germline CDR1 is DFQATT and CDR2 SNEGSKA (reference sequence). The CDR3 sequence is 14 residues long. The V end was cut by 6 bases, the J end by 1 base, with 13 bases between. The CDR3, as DNA: TGCAGTGCCGAGCGGGGGCAGAGCAATCAGCCCCAGCATTTT. Its protein is CSAERGQSNQPQHF.

About this clonotype itself: A read error is possible here, since a much larger clone lies one base away. The V call is TRBV27, the J call TRBJ1-6, with D tentatively TRBD1 (6 bases). Germline CDR1 and CDR2: MNHEY and SMNVEV (reference sequence). CDR3 size: 15 residues. V was trimmed by 6 bases and J by 8 bases, leaving 17 bases between them. Here the CDR3 reads CASSRGRGSDSPLHF. CDR3 sequence (DNA): TGTGCCAGCAGCCGGGGAAGGGGGTCGGATTCACCCCTCCACTTT.

This clonotype has ten or more counts. The chain employs TRBV2 and TRBJ1-2; D possibly corresponds to TRBD1 (6 bases). V was shortened by 5 bases and J by 8 bases, with 15 bases between the two germline ends. The germline CDR1 and CDR2 sequences are SNHLY and FYNNEI. The CDR3 covers 13 residues. Here the CDR3 reads CASSKDRLRGYTF. The CDR3 DNA follows: TGTGCCAGCAGTAAGGACAGACTCCGGGGCTACACCTTC.

This clonotype was counted ten times or more. This rearrangement joins TRBV3-1 to TRBJ2-3; TRBD2 matches at 13 bases. Trimming at V came to 0 bases and at J to 6 bases, leaving 9 bases not matched to a gene. Per germline, CDR1 LGHDT and CDR2 YNNKEL (reference sequence). There are 18 residues in the CDR3. DNA for the CDR3: TGTGCCAGCAGCCAAGATTCTGGACTAGCGGGAGACGGGGATACGCAGTATTTT. Its protein product is CASSQDSGLAGDGDTQYF.

This clonotype showed up many times. This chain joins TRBV7-2 and TRBJ2-1; D gene uncertain. The ends were cut back, 5 bases at V and 10 bases at J, with 12 bases in the middle. CDR1 is SGHTA, CDR2 FQGNSA, per germline. The CDR3 is made up of 12 amino acids. CDR3 DNA sequence: TGTGCCAGCAGCATTCAGAGTCGCGAGCAGTTCTTC. It specifies CASSIQSREQFF. Filled out from reference TRBV7-2 and TRBJ2-1, the complete variable domain reads GAGVSQSPSNKVTEKGKDVELRCDPISGHTALYWYRQSLGQGLEFLIYFQGNSAPDKSGLPSDRFSAERTGGSVSTLTIQRTQQEDSAVYLCASSIQSREQFFGPGTRLTVL.

This chain links TRBV13 with TRBJ1-4, with 9 nucleotides matching TRBD1. Germline V lookup: CDR1 PRHDT, CDR2 FYEKMQ (reference sequence). The CDR3 consists of 17 residues. The trim removed 2 bases at V and 7 bases at J, leaving 11 bases unmatched. The CDR3 coding sequence is TGTGCCAGCAGCTTATCCCTCGGACAGGGGATAGCTGAAAAACTGTTTTTT. Translating gives CASSLSLGQGIAEKLFF. Drawing the rest from reference TRBV13 and TRBJ1-4, the complete variable domain is AAGVIQSPRHLIKEKRETATLKCYPIPRHDTVYWYQQGPGQDPQFLISFYEKMQSDKGSIPDRFSAQQFSDYHSELNMSSLELGDSALYFCASSLSLGQGIAEKLFFGSGTQLSVL.